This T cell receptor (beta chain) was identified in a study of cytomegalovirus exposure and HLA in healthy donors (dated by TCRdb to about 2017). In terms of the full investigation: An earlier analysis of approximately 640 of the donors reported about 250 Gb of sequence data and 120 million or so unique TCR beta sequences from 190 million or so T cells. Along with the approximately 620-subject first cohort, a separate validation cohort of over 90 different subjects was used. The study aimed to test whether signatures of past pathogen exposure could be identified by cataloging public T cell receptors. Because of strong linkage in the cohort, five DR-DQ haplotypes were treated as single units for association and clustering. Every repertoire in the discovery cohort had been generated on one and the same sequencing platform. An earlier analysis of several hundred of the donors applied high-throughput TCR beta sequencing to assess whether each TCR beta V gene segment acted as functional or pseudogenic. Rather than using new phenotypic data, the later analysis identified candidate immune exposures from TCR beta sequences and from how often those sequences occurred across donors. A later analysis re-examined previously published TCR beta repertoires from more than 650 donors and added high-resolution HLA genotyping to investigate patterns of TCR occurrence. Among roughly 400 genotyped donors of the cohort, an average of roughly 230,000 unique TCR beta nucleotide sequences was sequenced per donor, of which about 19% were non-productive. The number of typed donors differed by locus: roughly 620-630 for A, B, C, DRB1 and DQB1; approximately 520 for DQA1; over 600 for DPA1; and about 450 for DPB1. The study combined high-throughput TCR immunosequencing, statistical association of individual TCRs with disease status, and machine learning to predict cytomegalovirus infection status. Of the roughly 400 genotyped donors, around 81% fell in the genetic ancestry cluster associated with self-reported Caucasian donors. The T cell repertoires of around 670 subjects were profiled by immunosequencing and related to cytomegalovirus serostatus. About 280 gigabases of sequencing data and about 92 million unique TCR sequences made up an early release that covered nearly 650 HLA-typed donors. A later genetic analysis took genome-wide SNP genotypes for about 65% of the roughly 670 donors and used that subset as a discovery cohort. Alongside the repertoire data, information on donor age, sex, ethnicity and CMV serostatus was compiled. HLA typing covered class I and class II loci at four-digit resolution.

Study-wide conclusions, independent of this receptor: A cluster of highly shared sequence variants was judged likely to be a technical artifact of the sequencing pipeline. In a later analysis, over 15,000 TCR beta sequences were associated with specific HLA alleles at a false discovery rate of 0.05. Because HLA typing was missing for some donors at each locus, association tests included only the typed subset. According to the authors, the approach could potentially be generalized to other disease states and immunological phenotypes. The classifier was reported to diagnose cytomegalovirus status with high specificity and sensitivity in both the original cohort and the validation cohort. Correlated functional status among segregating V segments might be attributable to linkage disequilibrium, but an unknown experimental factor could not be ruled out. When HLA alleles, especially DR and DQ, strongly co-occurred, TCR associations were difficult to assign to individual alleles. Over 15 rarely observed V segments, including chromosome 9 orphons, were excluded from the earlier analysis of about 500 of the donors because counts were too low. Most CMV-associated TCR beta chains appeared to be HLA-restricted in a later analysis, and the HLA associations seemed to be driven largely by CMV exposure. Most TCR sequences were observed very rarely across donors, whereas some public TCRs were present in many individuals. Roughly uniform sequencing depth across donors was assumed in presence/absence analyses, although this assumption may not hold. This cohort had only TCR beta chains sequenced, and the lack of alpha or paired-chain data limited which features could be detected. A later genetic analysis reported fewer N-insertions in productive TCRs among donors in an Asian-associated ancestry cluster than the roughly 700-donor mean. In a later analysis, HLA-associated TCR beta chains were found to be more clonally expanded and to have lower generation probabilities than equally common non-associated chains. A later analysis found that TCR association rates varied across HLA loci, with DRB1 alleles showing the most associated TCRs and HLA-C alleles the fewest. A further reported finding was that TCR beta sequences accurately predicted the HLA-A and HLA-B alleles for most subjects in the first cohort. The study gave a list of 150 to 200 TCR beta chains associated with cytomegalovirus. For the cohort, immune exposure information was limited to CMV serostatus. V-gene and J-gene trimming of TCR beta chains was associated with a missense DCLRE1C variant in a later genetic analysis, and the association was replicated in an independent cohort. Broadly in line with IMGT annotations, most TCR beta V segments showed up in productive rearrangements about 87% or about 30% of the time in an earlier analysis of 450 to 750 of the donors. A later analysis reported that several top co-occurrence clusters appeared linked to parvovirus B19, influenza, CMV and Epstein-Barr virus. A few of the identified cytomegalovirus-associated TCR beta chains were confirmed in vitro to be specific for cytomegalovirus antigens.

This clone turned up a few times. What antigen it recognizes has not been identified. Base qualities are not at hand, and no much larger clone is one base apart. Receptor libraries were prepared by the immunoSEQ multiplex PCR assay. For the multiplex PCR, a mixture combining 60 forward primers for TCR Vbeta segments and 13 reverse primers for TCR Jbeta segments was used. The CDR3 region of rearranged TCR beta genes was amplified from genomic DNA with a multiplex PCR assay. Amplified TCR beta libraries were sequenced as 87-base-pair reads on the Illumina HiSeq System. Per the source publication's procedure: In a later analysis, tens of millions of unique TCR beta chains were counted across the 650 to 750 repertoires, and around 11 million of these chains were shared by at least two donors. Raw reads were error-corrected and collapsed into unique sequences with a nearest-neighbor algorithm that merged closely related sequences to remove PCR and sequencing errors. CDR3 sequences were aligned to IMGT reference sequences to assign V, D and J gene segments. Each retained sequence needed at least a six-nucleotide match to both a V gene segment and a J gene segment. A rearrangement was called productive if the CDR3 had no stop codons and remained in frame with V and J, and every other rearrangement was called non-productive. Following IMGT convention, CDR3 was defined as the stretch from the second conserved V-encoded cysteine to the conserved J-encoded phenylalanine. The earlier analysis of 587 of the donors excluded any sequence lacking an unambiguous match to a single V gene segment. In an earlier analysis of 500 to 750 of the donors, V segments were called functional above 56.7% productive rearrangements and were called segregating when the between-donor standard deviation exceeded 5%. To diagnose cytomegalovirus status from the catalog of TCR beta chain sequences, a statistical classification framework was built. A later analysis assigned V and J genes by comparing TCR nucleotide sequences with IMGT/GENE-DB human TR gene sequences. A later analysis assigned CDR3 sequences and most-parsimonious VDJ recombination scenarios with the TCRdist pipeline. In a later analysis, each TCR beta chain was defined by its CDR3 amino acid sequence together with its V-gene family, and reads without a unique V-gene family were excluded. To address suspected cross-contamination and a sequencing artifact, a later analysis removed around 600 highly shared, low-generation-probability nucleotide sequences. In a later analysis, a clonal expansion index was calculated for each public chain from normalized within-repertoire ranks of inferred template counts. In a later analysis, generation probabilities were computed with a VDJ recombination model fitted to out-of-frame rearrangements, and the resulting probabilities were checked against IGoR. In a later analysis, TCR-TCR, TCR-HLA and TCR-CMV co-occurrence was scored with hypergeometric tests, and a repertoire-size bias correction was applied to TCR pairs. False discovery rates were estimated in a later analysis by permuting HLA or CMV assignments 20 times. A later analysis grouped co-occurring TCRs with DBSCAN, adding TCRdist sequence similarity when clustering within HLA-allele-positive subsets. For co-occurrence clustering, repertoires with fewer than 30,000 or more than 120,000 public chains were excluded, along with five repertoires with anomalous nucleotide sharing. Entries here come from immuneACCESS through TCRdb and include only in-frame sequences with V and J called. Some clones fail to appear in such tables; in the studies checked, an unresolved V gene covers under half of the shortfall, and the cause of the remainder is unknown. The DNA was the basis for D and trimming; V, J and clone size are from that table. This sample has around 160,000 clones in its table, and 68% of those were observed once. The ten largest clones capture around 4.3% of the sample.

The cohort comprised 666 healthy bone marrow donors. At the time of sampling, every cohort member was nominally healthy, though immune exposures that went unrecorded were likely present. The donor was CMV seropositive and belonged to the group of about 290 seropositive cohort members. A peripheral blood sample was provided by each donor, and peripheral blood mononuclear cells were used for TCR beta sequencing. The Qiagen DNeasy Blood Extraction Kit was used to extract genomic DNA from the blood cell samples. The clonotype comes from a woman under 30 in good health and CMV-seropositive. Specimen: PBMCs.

The CDR3 protein sequence reads: CACVRRGAHLRRGDSYEQYF. The DNA sequence is as follows: TGTGCCTGTGTAAGAAGGGGGGCGCATCTTCGTCGGGGGGACTCCTACGAGCAGTACTTC. The chain uses TRBV30 and TRBJ2-7; D gene: possibly TRBD2, on 7 matching bases. Taken from cysteine to phenylalanine, the CDR3 has 20 residues. Solely the CDR3 DNA is kept, with 60 bases framed from the first base. The germline V gene (reference sequence) provides CDR1 GTSNPN and CDR2 SVGIG. Relative to germline, V is 6 bases shorter and J is 0 bases shorter, with 33 bases between their ends.